Here is one T cell receptor (beta chain) with its context. Its antigen remains unknown. This entry comes from a study of T cell responses to AZD1222 COVID-19 vaccine. The method was immunoSEQ multiplex PCR; TCRdb's version includes in-frame clones alone and lacks a portion of them. The table has 110,000 or so clones, 75% to 90% seen once. Notes on the study in general: Sampling that yielded the repertoires occurred only after the peak T cell response. Dominant CD4 TCR responses targeted spike regions 160-218 and 743-854.

Sequenced material: peripheral blood, taken 28 days after the second AZD1222 dose. The clonotype originates from an adult who received the AZD1222 COVID-19 vaccine.

The CDR3 DNA is TGTGCCAGCAGTGAAAGCAGGGAGGGTGAGCAGTTCTTC. This encodes CASSESREGEQFF. The chain recombines TRBV2 with TRBJ2-1; 7 bases fit TRBD2. Germline V lookup: CDR1 SNHLY, CDR2 FYNNEI. The CDR3 totals 13 residues. V shed 2 bases and J 9 bases; nucleotides not matched to a gene: 4. The full variable domain, its missing parts supplied by reference TRBV2 and TRBJ2-1, is EPEVTQTPSHQVTQMGQEVILRCVPISNHLYFYWYRQILGQKVEFLVSFYNNEISEKSEIFDDQFSVERPDGSNFTLKIRSTKLEDSAMYFCASSESREGEQFFGPGTRLTVL.